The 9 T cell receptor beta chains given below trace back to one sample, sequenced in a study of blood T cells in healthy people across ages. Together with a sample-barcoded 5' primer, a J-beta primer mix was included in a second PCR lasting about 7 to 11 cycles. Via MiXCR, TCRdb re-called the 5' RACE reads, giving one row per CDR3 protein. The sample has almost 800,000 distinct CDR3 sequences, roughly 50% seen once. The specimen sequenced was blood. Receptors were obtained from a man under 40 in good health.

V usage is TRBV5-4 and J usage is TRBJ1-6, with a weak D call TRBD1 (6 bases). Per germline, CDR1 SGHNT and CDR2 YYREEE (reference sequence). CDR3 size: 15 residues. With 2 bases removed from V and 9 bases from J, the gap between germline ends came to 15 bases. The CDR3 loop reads CASSFQGSSASPLHF. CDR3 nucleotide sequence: TGTGCCAGCAGCTTTCAGGGGAGCTCGGCTTCACCCCTCCACTTT. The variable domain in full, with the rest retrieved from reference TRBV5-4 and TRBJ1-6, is ETGVTQSPTHLIKTRGQQVTLRCSSQSGHNTVSWYQQALGQGPQFIFQYYREEENGRGNFPPRFSGLQFPNYSSELNVNALELDDSALYLCASSFQGSSASPLHFGNGTRLTVT.

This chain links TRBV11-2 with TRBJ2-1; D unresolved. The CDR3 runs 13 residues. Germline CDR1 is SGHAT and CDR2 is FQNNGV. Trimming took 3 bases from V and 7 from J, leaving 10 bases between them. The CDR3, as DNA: TGTGCCAGCAGCTTCCGAGAAGGGAATGAGCAGTTCTTC. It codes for CASSFREGNEQFF.

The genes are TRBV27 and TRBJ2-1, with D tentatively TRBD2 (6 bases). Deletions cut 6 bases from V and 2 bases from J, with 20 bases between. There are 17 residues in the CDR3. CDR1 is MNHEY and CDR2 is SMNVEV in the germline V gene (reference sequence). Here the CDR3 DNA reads TGTGCCAGCAGCCCTAGTGGAGGGGATGAGCCCTACAATGAGCAGTTCTTC. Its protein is CASSPSGGDEPYNEQFF.

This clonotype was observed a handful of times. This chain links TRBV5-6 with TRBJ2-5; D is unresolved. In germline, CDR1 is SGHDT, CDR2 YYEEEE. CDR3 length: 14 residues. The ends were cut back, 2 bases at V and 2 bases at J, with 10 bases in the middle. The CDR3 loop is CASSFEQDQETQYF. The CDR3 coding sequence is TGTGCCAGCAGCTTTGAGCAGGATCAAGAGACCCAGTACTTC.

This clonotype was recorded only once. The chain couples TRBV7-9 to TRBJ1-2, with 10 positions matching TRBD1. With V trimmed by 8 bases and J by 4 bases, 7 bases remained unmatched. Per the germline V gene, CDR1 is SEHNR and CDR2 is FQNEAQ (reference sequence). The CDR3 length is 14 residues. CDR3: CASRGTGAFYGYTF. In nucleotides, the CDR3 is TGTGCCAGCCGGGGGACAGGGGCTTTCTATGGCTACACCTTC.

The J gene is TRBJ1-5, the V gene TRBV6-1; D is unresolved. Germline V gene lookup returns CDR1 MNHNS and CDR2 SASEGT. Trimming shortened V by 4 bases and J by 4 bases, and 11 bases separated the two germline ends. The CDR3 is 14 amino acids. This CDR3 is CASSGRSGNQPQHF. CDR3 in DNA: TGTGCCAGCAGTGGCCGGTCCGGGAATCAGCCCCAGCATTTT.

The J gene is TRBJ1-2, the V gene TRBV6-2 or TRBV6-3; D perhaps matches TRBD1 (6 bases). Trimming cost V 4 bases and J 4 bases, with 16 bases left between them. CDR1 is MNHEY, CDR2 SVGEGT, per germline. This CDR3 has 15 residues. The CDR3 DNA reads TGTGCCAGCAGTTTGTCCGACAGGAAAACCTATGGCTACACCTTC. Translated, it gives CASSLSDRKTYGYTF.

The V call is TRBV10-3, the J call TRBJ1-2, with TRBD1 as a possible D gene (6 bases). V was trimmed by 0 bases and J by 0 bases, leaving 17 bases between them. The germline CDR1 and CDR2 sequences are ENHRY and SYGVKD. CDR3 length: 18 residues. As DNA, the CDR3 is TGTGCCATCAGTGAGTCGAGCGCCCCAGGGGTTCCTAACTATGGCTACACCTTC. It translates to CAISESSAPGVPNYGYTF.

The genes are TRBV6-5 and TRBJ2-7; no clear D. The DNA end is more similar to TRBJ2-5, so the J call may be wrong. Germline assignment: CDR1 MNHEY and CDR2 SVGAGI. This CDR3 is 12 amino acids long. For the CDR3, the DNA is TGTGCCAGCAGACTAAATAGAGAGACCCAGTACTTC. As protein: CASRLNRETQYF.